This TCR beta chain was observed in a study of T cell responses to AZD1222 COVID-19 vaccine. The CDR3 loop spans 17 amino acids. Germline V gene data show CDR1 as SGHTA and CDR2 as FQGNSA. Unmatched junction bases numbered 5, after V lost 2 bases and J lost 3 bases. Clones were read by immunoSEQ multiplex PCR, and TCRdb kept only the in-frame ones, dropping some. Of tens of thousands of clones listed, 70% to 90% are singletons. This chain links TRBV7-2 with TRBJ1-3; 12 nucleotides match TRBD1. The source is an adult who received the AZD1222 COVID-19 vaccine. The sample here was peripheral blood, taken 28 days after the second AZD1222 dose. The CDR3 loop reads CASSLLGQGAIGNTIYF. In nucleotides, the CDR3 is TGTGCCAGCAGCTTATTGGGACAGGGGGCTATTGGAAACACCATATATTTT.